This TCR beta chain is drawn from a study of T cell responses to AZD1222 COVID-19 vaccine. Findings and caveats of the study: Nearly half of unique spike-specific TCRs reportedly avoided B.1.351 and B.1.1.7 mutated regions. Donors were largely white British and mainly female; clonal diversity was possibly underestimated. Spike-wide vaccine-associated CD4 TCRs dominated at 160-218 and 743-854. Only a handful of people who got AZD1222 tested seropositive at baseline.

Looked up from germline, CDR1 is SGHNT and CDR2 is YENEEA. The CDR3 contains 15 residues. V was shortened by 5 bases and J by 2 bases, with 14 bases between the two germline ends. This table comes from immunoSEQ multiplex PCR, and its TCRdb copy is limited to in-frame clones, with some not included. Among tens of thousands of clones listed, 80% to 90% were seen once. As regards this clone: What it binds is not known.

This sample comprised peripheral blood, obtained on day 0 of AZD1222 vaccination. This sequence was found in an adult in good health. The chain carries TRBV11-3 and TRBJ2-3, with TRBD1 as a possible D gene (6 bases). CDR3: CASSPQQGATDTQYF. CDR3 bases: TGTGCCAGCAGCCCCCAACAGGGTGCCACAGATACGCAGTATTTT.